This TCR beta chain was sequenced for a study of OX40 agonist ivuxolimab in advanced cancers. By share of the sample, this clone is medium-sized (0.01 to 0.1%). This CDR3 is also generated by other DNA sequences in the sample. The germline CDR1 and CDR2 sequences are GTSNPN and SVGIG (reference sequence). The CDR3 extends over 13 amino acids. V shed 2 bases and J shed 5 bases, with 13 bases lying between them. Assay: immunoSEQ multiplex PCR; the TCRdb copy retains only in-frame clones and omits some. The sample shows roughly 39,000 clones, around nine tenths of them seen only once. The chain employs TRBV30 and TRBJ2-7; D is unclear. The receptor was derived from an adult with an advanced solid tumor such as melanoma, head and neck, liver or kidney cancer. The starting material was CD4+ or CD8+ T cells sorted from blood, obtained in a trial of the OX40 agonist ivuxolimab. The CDR3 loop reads CAWSRPPSHEQYF. As DNA, the CDR3 is TGTGCCTGGAGTCGACCTCCTTCCCACGAGCAGTACTTC.